The 10 T cell receptor beta chains reported below all come from one sample, sequenced in a study of long-term antiretroviral therapy in people with HIV. Survey-level immunoSEQ v3.0 assays were run. The table came from immunoSEQ multiplex PCR; TCRdb's copy has only in-frame clones and leaves some out. The sample holds some 40,000 clones, 85% to 95% seen once. The sample was unsorted PBMCs, taken just over 9 years after starting antiretroviral therapy. These receptors were taken from a man aged 25 to 45 with HIV.

This chain joins TRBV28 and TRBJ1-6, with TRBD1 identical over 8 bases. Losses at the gene ends were 3 bases for V and 10 bases for J; bases not matched to a gene: 5. The CDR3 length is 14 residues. Germline CDR1 and CDR2: MDHEN and SYDVKM. The CDR3 sequence is CASSLRQGASPLHF. CDR3 DNA: TGTGCCAGCAGTTTGCGTCAGGGGGCCTCACCCCTCCACTTT.

The chain links TRBV28 to TRBJ1-5; no definite D call. CDR3 length equals 12 residues. Germline V CDR1 and CDR2: MDHEN, SYDVKM. V lost 10 bases to trimming and J lost 4 bases, with 11 bases between them. The CDR3 DNA reads TGTGCCACTGGGCAGAATAATCAGCCCCAGCATTTT. This codes for CATGQNNQPQHF.

For the CDR3, the DNA is TGTGCCAGCAGTCCCGGACTAGCGGGCACCGGGGAGCTGTTTTTT. It is translated as CASSPGLAGTGELFF. This chain uses TRBV27 with TRBJ2-2; 11 bases match TRBD2. V gave up 5 bases and J gave up 4 bases; unmatched junction bases: 3. This CDR3 is built from 15 residues. Germline CDR1 MNHEY, CDR2 SMNVEV (reference sequence).

CDR3 nucleotide sequence: TGTGCCAGCACATCTCCCCTCGCAGGGGTTAGTATACCTGAGCAGTTCTTC. Translated: CASTSPLAGVSIPEQFF. The chain recombines TRBV2 with TRBJ2-1, with D possibly TRBD1 on 6 matching bases. CDR1 is SNHLY, CDR2 FYNNEI, per germline. This CDR3 is 17 amino acids long. Trimming left V 7 bases short and J 9 bases short, with 28 bases between. The variable domain in full, with the rest retrieved from reference TRBV2 and TRBJ2-1, is EPEVTQTPSHQVTQMGQEVILRCVPISNHLYFYWYRQILGQKVEFLVSFYNNEISEKSEIFDDQFSVERPDGSNFTLKIRSTKLEDSAMYFCASTSPLAGVSIPEQFFGPGTRLTVL.

The chain joins TRBV5-1 to TRBJ2-7, with 8 bases that match TRBD1. The germline V gene has CDR1 SGHRS and CDR2 YFSETQ. This CDR3 is built from 13 residues. Trimming at V came to 0 bases and at J to 5 bases, leaving 1 base not matched to a gene. The DNA of the CDR3 is TGCGCCAGCAGCTTGGAGGGACAGGACGAGCAGTACGTC. It is translated as CASSLEGQDEQYV.

The chain carries TRBV5-1 and TRBJ2-3; TRBD1 might be the D (6 bases). Germline values: CDR1 SGHRS, CDR2 YFSETQ. Deletions cut 4 bases from V and 2 bases from J, with 14 bases between. The CDR3 runs to 15 residues. The chain's CDR3 is CASSTSQGSTDTQYF. CDR3 sequence (DNA): TGCGCCAGCAGCACCTCACAGGGTTCCACAGATACGCAGTATTTT.

The rearrangement joins TRBV5-4 to TRBJ1-1; D is ambiguous. Germline V gene sequence: CDR1 SGHNT, CDR2 YYREEE (reference sequence). CDR3 length: 14 residues. V shed 0 bases and J shed 8 bases, with 14 bases lying between them. DNA for the CDR3: TGTGCCAGCAGCTTGGTGGACCTCGGCACCGAAGCTTTCTTT. This translates into CASSLVDLGTEAFF.

This clone was observed a few times. The genes are TRBV2 and TRBJ1-1; the D gene is possibly TRBD1 (6 bases). The CDR3 runs 14 residues. The V gene lost 6 bases and the J gene lost 5 bases, with 16 bases spanning the gap. Germline V CDR1 and CDR2: SNHLY, FYNNEI. CDR3: CASRGGRGRTEAFF. In nucleotides, the CDR3 is TGTGCCAGCAGGGGAGGCCGGGGGCGAACTGAAGCTTTCTTT.

The chain couples TRBV29-1 to TRBJ1-2; the match to TRBD1 covers 11 bases. This CDR3 region has 12 residues. Germline values: CDR1 SQVTM, CDR2 ANQGSEA. With 6 bases clipped from V and 8 bases from J, the junction kept 5 bases outside the gene matches. The CDR3 region has the DNA TGCAGCGTGGCCCGGGACAGGGGGGGCTACACCTTC. This gives the protein CSVARDRGGYTF.

The CDR3 nucleotides are TGTGCCACCGGACCCCCCTGGGACTATGGCTACACCTTC. Translation: CATGPPWDYGYTF. The rearrangement uses TRBV7-9 and TRBJ1-2; D gene unclear. Germline V lookup: CDR1 SEHNR, CDR2 FQNEAQ (reference sequence). The CDR3 sequence is 13 residues long. The ends were cut back, 10 bases at V and 3 bases at J, with 15 bases in the middle.